This paragraph covers one TCR beta chain sequence. This CDR3 has 14 residues. CDR1 is SGHTA, CDR2 FQGNSA, per germline. The data derive from a study of monozygotic twins with inflammatory bowel disease. TCRdb reprocessed the 5' RACE reads and stores each CDR3 protein as one record, lacking DNA. The ten most abundant clones cover around 1.5% of a sample with 200,000 to 250,000 distinct CDR3 sequences. Sequencing was carried out using blood. The chain employs TRBV7-2 and TRBJ2-1. This receptor was obtained from a human donor with ulcerative colitis or Crohn's disease, or a healthy co-twin of an affected twin (not recorded which). CDR3 sequence reads: CASSLEVTYNEQFF.